The clone carrying this T cell receptor (beta chain) appeared a few times. Its antigen is unidentified. Libraries were prepared by immunoSEQ multiplex PCR; TCRdb keeps only in-frame clonotypes and omits some of them. The sample has roughly 73,000 clones, 84% seen once. This entry comes from a study of OX40 agonist ivuxolimab in advanced cancers. General study results and limits: CD8+ T cells showed, on average, more clonal expansion than CD4+ cells.

J gave up 3 bases and V 10 bases, and 3 bases lay outside the gene matches. The V gene's germline CDR1 is MNHEY and CDR2 SVGAGI. This CDR3 comprises 12 residues. This clonotype was sampled from an adult with an advanced solid tumor such as melanoma, head and neck, liver or kidney cancer. This chain links TRBV6-5 with TRBJ1-1, with TRBD1 identical over 9 bases. The material was CD4+ or CD8+ T cells sorted from blood, obtained in a trial of the OX40 agonist ivuxolimab. This CDR3 reads CATHRGHTEAFF. The CDR3 DNA follows: TGTGCCACGCACAGGGGGCACACTGAAGCTTTCTTT.